Following are 26 T cell receptor beta chains from one sample sequenced in a study of shared clonotypes between healthy human individuals. Generated by immunoSEQ multiplex PCR, the TCRdb table keeps only in-frame clones and is missing some. The sample lists a few hundred thousand clones, approximately 71% occurring once. Sample: PBMCs. The receptors were gathered from a woman aged 35 to 49 in good health. Some clones in this sample may be carry-over from other donors' samples.

This clone occurred many times. The same CDR3 is also encoded by other DNA sequences in this sample. V is TRBV19 and J is TRBJ2-5; 10 positions agree with TRBD2. Looked up from germline, CDR1 is LNHDA and CDR2 is SQIVND (reference sequence). Trimming took 4 bases from V and 4 from J; bases not matched to a gene: 9. CDR3 length: 16 amino acids. The DNA of the CDR3 is TGTGCCAGTAGTAGGTGGCTAGCGGGAGCCGGAGAGACCCAGTACTTC. This encodes CASSRWLAGAGETQYF.

There are a few counts of this clone. The V call is TRBV7-9, the J call TRBJ2-6; D not certain. This CDR3 has 14 amino acids. The germline gives CDR1 SEHNR, CDR2 FQNEAQ (reference sequence). V shed 5 bases and J shed 3 bases, with 8 bases lying between them. In DNA form, the CDR3 reads TGTGCCAGCAGCCCCAATTTTGGGGCCAACGTCCTGACTTTC. This gives the protein CASSPNFGANVLTF.

This clone was counted a few times. The chain combines TRBV28 with TRBJ2-5; 7 bases line up with TRBD2. The CDR3 is 16 residues long. The V gene's germline CDR1 is MDHEN and CDR2 SYDVKM. V was pared by 2 bases and J by 2 bases, with 8 bases of the junction left unmatched. As DNA, the CDR3 is TGTGCCAGCAGTTTAAAACTAGCGCAATCTCAAGAGACCCAGTACTTC. The encoded protein is CASSLKLAQSQETQYF.

The chain has TRBV10-3 and TRBJ1-6, with 7 bases identical to TRBD1. This CDR3 spans 14 amino acids. Germline CDR1 ENHRY, CDR2 SYGVKD. Trimming at V came to 8 bases and at J to 5 bases, leaving 6 bases not matched to a gene. CDR3 region: CAIGRTGDNSPLHF. The CDR3 DNA is TGTGCCATCGGGAGGACAGGCGATAATTCACCCCTCCACTTT.

Of note for this clone: The likely explanation is a read error, given a far larger clone one base away. V usage is TRBV5-6 and J usage is TRBJ1-1; 7 nucleotides match TRBD1. V lost 4 bases and J lost 5; bases outside the gene matches: 17. The CDR3 loop spans 17 amino acids. Germline V CDR1 and CDR2: SGHDT, YYEEEE. CDR3 in DNA: TGTGCCAGCAGCCGACTACTGACAGGGAGGAGGGGAACTGAAGCTTTCTTT. It translates to CASSRLLTGRRGTEAFF.

This clone was found once. The chain recombines TRBV5-6 with TRBJ2-5; 11 positions match TRBD2. Germline V gene lookup returns CDR1 SGHDT and CDR2 YYEEEE. J was trimmed by 0 bases and V by 6 bases; bases with no gene match: 4. The CDR3 is made up of 15 amino acids. The CDR3 reads CASTGLAGNQETQYF. The CDR3 nucleotides are TGTGCCAGCACCGGACTAGCGGGTAACCAAGAGACCCAGTACTTC.

The J gene is TRBJ2-5, the V gene TRBV27; D not certain. This CDR3 region has 14 residues. The V end was cut by 2 bases, the J end by 4 bases, with 11 bases between. CDR1 and CDR2 from the germline V gene are MNHEY and SMNVEV (reference sequence). CDR3 DNA: TGTGCCAGCAGTTTACTGACCCCTCCAGAGACCCAGTACTTC. It codes for CASSLLTPPETQYF.

Details on this clone: A far more abundant clone sits one base away, making this likely a read error. The chain couples TRBV7-9 to TRBJ1-2, with D hard to call. The V gene's germline CDR1 is SEHNR and CDR2 FQNEAQ (reference sequence). V was pared by 0 bases and J by 4 bases, with 9 bases between. CDR3 length: 14 residues. In DNA, the CDR3 is TGTGCCAGCAGCTTAGCAGGGAGCGTCTATGGCTACACCTTC. This encodes CASSLAGSVYGYTF.

This clone was counted between two and nine times. This rearrangement joins TRBV19 to TRBJ1-5; D is unresolved. V lost 3 bases to trimming and J lost 3 bases, with 9 bases between them. The CDR3 has 14 residues. CDR1 is LNHDA, CDR2 SQIVND, per germline (reference sequence). This CDR3 is CASSIRQTNQPQHF. The CDR3 DNA is TGTGCCAGTAGTATCCGCCAGACCAATCAGCCCCAGCATTTT.

This clone was seen once. This likely traces to a read error, being one base from a far larger clone. The chain is built from TRBV7-8 and TRBJ2-7; possible D gene TRBD2, 5 bases. Germline V lookup: CDR1 SGHVS, CDR2 FQNEAQ. This CDR3 spans 15 amino acids. The germline V and J ends were trimmed by 5 bases and 2 bases, with 16 bases remaining between them. Written as DNA, the CDR3 is TGTGCCAGCAGCCTTTGCGGGTATTCCGCCTACGAGCAGTACTTC. It is translated as CASSLCGYSAYEQYF.

The V and J genes are TRBV5-4 and TRBJ2-2; 9 bases align to TRBD2. The CDR3 length is 14 residues. Germline assignment: CDR1 SGHNT and CDR2 YYREEE (reference sequence). Unmatched junction bases numbered 3, after V lost 4 bases and J lost 5 bases. The CDR3 nucleotides are TGTGCCAGCAGCCGCGGGAGGGGGACCGGGGAGCTGTTTTTT. It is translated as CASSRGRGTGELFF.

The chain employs TRBV12-5 and TRBJ1-5, with 9 bases matching TRBD1. J lost 5 bases, V lost 1 base, and 3 bases had no gene match. This CDR3 has 15 residues. Germline values: CDR1 LGHNT, CDR2 FRNRAP. The CDR3 sequence is CASGLGQGGHQPQHF. CDR3 nucleotides: TGTGCTAGTGGTTTGGGACAGGGGGGCCATCAGCCCCAGCATTTT.

The chain is built from TRBV5-1 and TRBJ1-1; D is possibly TRBD1 (5 bases). Germline assignment: CDR1 SGHRS and CDR2 YFSETQ. V shed 1 base and J shed 4 bases, with 17 bases lying between them. This CDR3 is built from 16 residues. CDR3 region: CASSLRGSLGSTEAFF. CDR3 DNA sequence: TGCGCCAGCAGCTTGCGGGGGAGTTTGGGGAGCACTGAAGCTTTCTTT.

The chain couples TRBV5-1 to TRBJ1-2; D is possibly TRBD1 (6 bases). The CDR3 spans 16 residues. Per germline, CDR1 SGHRS and CDR2 YFSETQ. Trimming shortened V by 0 bases and J by 3 bases, and 15 bases separated the two germline ends. The CDR3 region is CASSLVPGQNDYGYTF. CDR3 sequence (DNA): TGCGCCAGCAGCTTGGTGCCCGGACAGAACGACTATGGCTACACCTTC.

The rearrangement joins TRBV27 to TRBJ2-1; TRBD1 matches 7 bases. The CDR3 covers 16 residues. Trimming at V came to 5 bases and at J to 8 bases, leaving 15 bases not matched to a gene. The V gene's germline CDR1 is MNHEY and CDR2 SMNVEV (reference sequence). CDR3 residues: CASSRIPGQRSDEQFF. The CDR3 DNA follows: TGTGCCAGCAGTCGTATTCCGGGACAGAGGAGCGATGAGCAGTTCTTC.

V is TRBV7-9 and J is TRBJ1-5; 7 bases align to TRBD1. CDR1 and CDR2 from the germline V gene are SEHNR and FQNEAQ (reference sequence). V shed 5 bases, J shed 3 bases, and the junction held 13 bases outside the gene matches. The CDR3 has 17 amino acids. In DNA form, the CDR3 reads TGTGCCAGCAGCCTTCCCCCCCCGGACAGGAACAATCAGCCCCAGCATTTT. Amino acids: CASSLPPPDRNNQPQHF.

The chain combines TRBV29-1 with TRBJ2-4, with TRBD1 matching over 8 bases. With V trimmed by 5 bases and J by 7 bases, 7 bases remained unmatched. The germline V gene encodes CDR1 SQVTM and CDR2 ANQGSEA. The CDR3 totals 13 residues. In nucleotides, the CDR3 is TGCAGCGTTTTGCAGGGGGCGAGGAACATTCAGTACTTC. Translating gives CSVLQGARNIQYF.

The chain employs TRBV7-8 and TRBJ2-3; a possible D gene is TRBD1 (6 bases). The CDR3 extends over 15 amino acids. From germline, CDR1 is SGHVS and CDR2 FQNEAQ. The V end was cut by 1 base, the J end by 0 bases, with 8 bases between. The CDR3 DNA reads TGTGCCAGCAGCTTAGGGACAGCTAGCACAGATACGCAGTATTTT. Amino acids: CASSLGTASTDTQYF.

In regard to this clone: This may come from a read error, since a much larger clone is one base off. The chain employs TRBV19 and TRBJ1-2; the D is unclear. CDR3 length: 12 residues. Germline lookup yields CDR1 LNHDA and CDR2 SQIVND (reference sequence). The CDR3 DNA sequence: TGTGCCAGTAGTATCGGAGGGTATGGCTACGCCTTC. This codes for CASSIGGYGYAF. Full variable domain (outside the CDR3, taken from reference TRBV19 and TRBJ1-2): DGGITQSPKYLFRKEGQNVTLSCEQNLNHDAMYWYRQDPGQGLRLIYYSQIVNDFQKGDIAEGYSVSREKKESFPLTVTSAQKNPTAFYLCASSIGGYGYAFGSGTRLTVV.

About this clone: A far larger clone is only one base removed, so a read error is likely. The chain carries TRBV14 and TRBJ2-5; 11 bases line up with TRBD2. The CDR3 is 15 residues long. Germline V CDR1 and CDR2: SGHDN, FVKESK. The CDR3 spells CASSLNLAGGEAQYF. The CDR3 coding sequence is TGTGCCAGCAGCCTCAACCTAGCGGGAGGAGAGGCCCAGTACTTC. Full variable domain (rest looked up from reference TRBV14 and TRBJ2-5): EAGVTQFPSHSVIEKGQTVTLRCDPISGHDNLYWYRRVMGKEIKFLLHFVKESKQDESGMPNNRFLAERTGGTYSTLKVQPAELEDSGVYFCASSLNLAGGEAQYFGPGTRLLVL.

V gene TRBV28 combines with J gene TRBJ1-2; perhaps TRBD1 as D (6 bases). The germline V gene encodes CDR1 MDHEN and CDR2 SYDVKM. The CDR3 covers 15 residues. Trimming shortened V by 4 bases and J by 3 bases, and 15 bases separated the two germline ends. This CDR3 is CASSSQGPLHYGYTF. The CDR3 region has the DNA TGTGCCAGCAGTTCCCAGGGGCCCTTACACTATGGCTACACCTTC.

About this clone: A much larger clone lies one base from this, so it may be a read error. The identical CDR3 is also encoded by other nucleotide sequences in the sample. V and J are TRBV7-2 and TRBJ1-1; no reliable D call. The CDR3 is 13 residues long. V was cut by 6 bases and J by 1 base, with 9 bases left in between. Looked up from germline, CDR1 is SGHTA and CDR2 is FQGNSA. As DNA, the CDR3 is TGTGCCAGCAGTTTCGGCTCGAACACTGAAGCTTTCTTT. Translation: CASSFGSNTEAFF.

This clone was counted ten times or more. V usage is TRBV29-1 and J usage is TRBJ1-2; maybe TRBD1 (5 bases). In germline, CDR1 is SQVTM, CDR2 ANQGSEA. The CDR3 covers 13 residues. Trimming took 2 bases from V and 4 from J, leaving 11 bases between them. The chain's CDR3 is CSVERVGGYGYTF. The CDR3 DNA is TGCAGCGTTGAAAGGGTCGGGGGCTATGGCTACACCTTC.

V usage is TRBV5-1 and J usage is TRBJ2-1; 10 bases line up with TRBD2. This CDR3 contains 15 residues. The trim removed 3 bases at V and 5 bases at J, leaving 5 bases unmatched. Per the germline V gene, CDR1 is SGHRS and CDR2 is YFSETQ. CDR3 bases: TGCGCCAGCAGCTCAAGCGGGAGGGCCCACAATGAGCAGTTCTTC. This encodes CASSSSGRAHNEQFF. Filled out from reference TRBV5-1 and TRBJ2-1, the complete variable domain reads KAGVTQTPRYLIKTRGQQVTLSCSPISGHRSVSWYQQTPGQGLQFLFEYFSETQRNKGNFPGRFSGRQFSNSRSEMNVSTLELGDSALYLCASSSSGRAHNEQFFGPGTRLTVL.

This clone has a single count. This chain connects TRBV27 to TRBJ1-2, with 7 bases identical to TRBD1. The V segment lost 5 bases and the J segment 6 bases; nucleotides outside the gene matches: 9. Germline V gene lookup returns CDR1 MNHEY and CDR2 SMNVEV (reference sequence). The CDR3 has 14 amino acids. The CDR3 DNA reads as TGTGCCAGCAGTCCGAAAAACAGGGGTGATGGCTACACCTTC. This sequence encodes CASSPKNRGDGYTF.

This chain links TRBV4-3 with TRBJ1-5; D is unclear. This CDR3 has 13 amino acids. The ends were cut back, 2 bases at V and 6 bases at J, with 8 bases in the middle. The germline gives CDR1 LGHNA, CDR2 YSLEER. The CDR3 region is CASSQSVSQPQHF. CDR3 sequence (DNA): TGCGCCAGCAGCCAATCTGTGAGTCAGCCCCAGCATTTT.